The 18 T cell receptor beta chains reported below all come from one sample, sequenced in a study of blood T cell repertoires in COVID-19 (TCRdb year 2020). The library relied on the immunoSEQ multiplex PCR assay. This immuneACCESS table, as held by TCRdb, lists in-frame sequences with V and J called but not all clones. Of the missing ones, under half trace to an unresolved V gene in checked studies; the others have no known cause. Recorded for this sample are about 69,000 clones; 85% to 90% of them occurred a single time. The ten largest account for 5% to 6.5% of the sample. Material: peripheral blood. The receptors were gathered from a man between 45 and 60 years old with acute or convalescent COVID-19.

The chain carries TRBV12-3 or TRBV12-4 and TRBJ1-2; TRBD1 matches 9 bases. V lost 5 bases to trimming and J lost 8 bases; unmatched junction nucleotides: 6. The CDR3 consists of 13 residues. The CDR3 reads CASSRQGVRGYTF. CDR3 in DNA: TGTGCCAGCAGTAGACAGGGGGTTAGGGGCTACACCTTC.

The chain uses TRBV2 and TRBJ1-1; D call uncertain. Trimming removed 8 bases from V and 1 base from J, with 14 bases in between. The CDR3 length is 14 residues. The germline V gene encodes CDR1 SNHLY and CDR2 FYNNEI. The CDR3, as DNA: TGTGCCAGCTTCCATAACTTCTGGAACACTGAAGCTTTCTTT. Its translation: CASFHNFWNTEAFF. Variable domain in full (rest from reference TRBV2 and TRBJ1-1): EPEVTQTPSHQVTQMGQEVILRCVPISNHLYFYWYRQILGQKVEFLVSFYNNEISEKSEIFDDQFSVERPDGSNFTLKIRSTKLEDSAMYFCASFHNFWNTEAFFGQGTRLTVV.

The V and J genes are TRBV5-6 and TRBJ1-1, with D possibly TRBD1 on 6 matching bases. V was pared by 4 bases and J by 1 base, with 14 bases between. The CDR3 totals 15 residues. The germline CDR1 and CDR2 sequences are SGHDT and YYEEEE. The CDR3 region has the DNA TGTGCCAGCAGCCCACCGGGACAAAAGAACACTGAAGCTTTCTTT. This encodes CASSPPGQKNTEAFF.

This clone was counted between two and nine times. The genes are TRBV6-5 and TRBJ2-7; D is uncertain. Looked up from germline, CDR1 is MNHEY and CDR2 is SVGAGI. This CDR3 has 14 amino acids. Trimming removed 0 bases from V and 7 bases from J, with 13 bases in between. The CDR3 sequence: CASSYSLKSVEQYF. In DNA, the CDR3 is TGTGCCAGCAGTTACTCCTTAAAATCGGTGGAGCAGTACTTC.

The chain joins TRBV2 to TRBJ2-7; D ambiguous. This CDR3 is 12 amino acids long. Per germline, CDR1 SNHLY and CDR2 FYNNEI. The V end was cut by 0 bases, the J end by 9 bases, with 9 bases between. CDR3 nucleotide sequence: TGTGCCAGCAGTGAAGCTGGCAGAATGCAGTACTTC. This sequence encodes CASSEAGRMQYF.

This clone was counted a single time. The V gene is TRBV6-5, the J gene TRBJ2-3; weak D call: TRBD1 (6 bases). The CDR3 has 15 amino acids. Trimming stripped 1 base from V and 3 bases from J, with 11 bases between. The germline CDR1 and CDR2 sequences are MNHEY and SVGAGI. CDR3 nucleotide sequence: TGTGCCAGCAGTTACTGGAAAACAGGGACAGATACGCAGTATTTT. Its protein is CASSYWKTGTDTQYF.

The chain employs TRBV6-5 and TRBJ2-1, with TRBD2 as a possible D gene (6 bases). V lost 6 bases and J lost 10, with 16 bases in between. This CDR3 has 13 amino acids. Germline loops: CDR1 MNHEY, CDR2 SVGAGI. CDR3 nucleotide sequence: TGTGCCAGCAGCCGGTTCGGGAGTGGGGAGCAGTTCTTC. Protein sequence: CASSRFGSGEQFF.

The CDR3, as DNA: TGTGCCAGCAGTGACCGGGACCGGGGGAGCAATCAGCCCCAGCATTTT. This sequence encodes CASSDRDRGSNQPQHF. The chain carries TRBV6-1 and TRBJ1-5; tentative D call: TRBD1 (5 bases). Germline V gene lookup returns CDR1 MNHNS and CDR2 SASEGT. The CDR3 is made up of 16 amino acids. The V gene lost 3 bases and the J gene lost 1 base, with 13 bases spanning the gap.

This clone was observed once. The chain combines TRBV6-1 with TRBJ2-7; the D is unclear. The V and J ends lost 3 bases and 3 bases respectively, with 3 bases between them. The germline V gene has CDR1 MNHNS and CDR2 SASEGT. The CDR3 loop spans 11 amino acids. In DNA, the CDR3 is TGTGCCAGCAGTGAGCGCTACGAGCAGTACTTC. This sequence encodes CASSERYEQYF.

The gene calls are TRBV2 and TRBJ2-1, with TRBD1 matching 10 bases. Germline CDR1 SNHLY, CDR2 FYNNEI. The V and J ends lost 6 bases and 6 bases, in that order; junction bases with no gene match: 5. The CDR3 has 14 amino acids. CDR3 in amino acids: CASRGTGVPNEQFF. As DNA, the CDR3 is TGTGCCAGCAGAGGGACAGGGGTCCCCAATGAGCAGTTCTTC.

The chain uses TRBV24-1 and TRBJ1-5, with 7 positions matching TRBD1. Looked up from germline, CDR1 is KGHDR and CDR2 is SFDVKD. Trimming removed 4 bases from V and 7 bases from J; junction bases left unmatched: 9. This CDR3 contains 15 residues. CDR3 in DNA: TGTGCCACCAGTGACCCGGGCCAGGGGGAGCAGCCCCAGCATTTT. Translation gives CATSDPGQGEQPQHF.

The chain couples TRBV6-5 to TRBJ1-1; D is unresolved. The germline V and J ends were trimmed by 2 bases and 4 bases, with 11 bases remaining between them. This CDR3 is 14 amino acids long. Germline-derived CDR1 and CDR2 are MNHEY and SVGAGI. The DNA for the CDR3 is TGTGCCAGCAGTTACATCGAGGAGCGCACTGAAGCTTTCTTT. Its protein product is CASSYIEERTEAFF.

The chain carries TRBV25-1 and TRBJ2-5; tentatively, D is TRBD1 (5 bases). The ends were cut back, 1 base at V and 2 bases at J, with 8 bases in the middle. This CDR3 has 14 residues. The germline CDR1 and CDR2 sequences are MGHDK and SYGVNS. The CDR3 DNA sequence: TGTGCCAGCAGTGAATGGGCAGGGCAAGAGACCCAGTACTTC. It specifies CASSEWAGQETQYF. The variable domain in full, with the rest retrieved from reference TRBV25-1 and TRBJ2-5, is EADIYQTPRYLVIGTGKKITLECSQTMGHDKMYWYQQDPGMELHLIHYSYGVNSTEKGDLSSESTVSRIRTEHFPLTLESARPSHTSQYLCASSEWAGQETQYFGPGTRLLVL.

This clone came up a few times. The V call is TRBV29-1, the J call TRBJ2-5, with 10 positions matching TRBD2. The CDR3 loop spans 15 amino acids. After removal of 4 bases from V and 5 bases from J, the junction contained 10 bases not matched to a gene. Germline V lookup: CDR1 SQVTM, CDR2 ANQGSEA. In DNA, the CDR3 is TGCAGCGTTGCGAGCGGGAGGGGAAGGTGGGAGACCCAGTACTTC. It is translated as CSVASGRGRWETQYF.

The chain carries TRBV7-9 and TRBJ2-5; 9 nucleotides agree with TRBD1. CDR3 length: 15 amino acids. With 2 bases clipped from V and 5 bases from J, the junction kept 6 bases outside the gene matches. Germline V gives CDR1 SEHNR, CDR2 FQNEAQ (reference sequence). DNA for the CDR3: TGTGCCAGCAGCTTACTAGGGACAGGGCGGGAGACCCAGTACTTC. Its translation: CASSLLGTGRETQYF. Based on the CDR3 plus reference TRBV7-9 and TRBJ2-5, the full variable domain is DTGVSQNPRHKITKRGQNVTFRCDPISEHNRLYWYRQTLGQGPEFLTYFQNEAQLEKSRLLSDRFSAERPKGSFSTLEIQRTEQGDSAMYLCASSLLGTGRETQYFGPGTRLLVL.

This chain joins TRBV7-2 and TRBJ2-7; TRBD2 matches at 7 bases. CDR1 and CDR2 (germline): SGHTA, FQGNSA. The CDR3 totals 14 residues. The J segment lost 5 bases and the V segment lost 1 base, leaving 5 bases of the junction unmatched. The CDR3 bases are TGTGCCAGCAGCTTAGAGGGAGGGATCGACGAGCAGTACTTC. The encoded protein is CASSLEGGIDEQYF.

The chain couples TRBV11-2 to TRBJ1-1; the match to TRBD1 covers 8 bases. The CDR3 is 16 residues long. After removal of 5 bases from V and 0 bases from J, the junction contained 8 bases not matched to a gene. The germline V gene encodes CDR1 SGHAT and CDR2 FQNNGV. The CDR3 DNA is TGTGCCAGCAGCCGGTTGACAGGGGCGATGAACACTGAAGCTTTCTTT. Amino acid sequence: CASSRLTGAMNTEAFF.

The gene calls are TRBV10-1 and TRBJ2-1; 7 bases fit TRBD2. In germline, CDR1 is WNHNN, CDR2 SYGVQD (reference sequence). This CDR3 is 18 amino acids long. V shed 0 bases, J shed 9 bases, and the junction held 17 bases outside the gene matches. This CDR3 is CASSESKAGLVRVGEQFF. In DNA, the CDR3 is TGCGCCAGCAGTGAGTCAAAAGCGGGACTCGTACGCGTAGGTGAGCAGTTCTTC.